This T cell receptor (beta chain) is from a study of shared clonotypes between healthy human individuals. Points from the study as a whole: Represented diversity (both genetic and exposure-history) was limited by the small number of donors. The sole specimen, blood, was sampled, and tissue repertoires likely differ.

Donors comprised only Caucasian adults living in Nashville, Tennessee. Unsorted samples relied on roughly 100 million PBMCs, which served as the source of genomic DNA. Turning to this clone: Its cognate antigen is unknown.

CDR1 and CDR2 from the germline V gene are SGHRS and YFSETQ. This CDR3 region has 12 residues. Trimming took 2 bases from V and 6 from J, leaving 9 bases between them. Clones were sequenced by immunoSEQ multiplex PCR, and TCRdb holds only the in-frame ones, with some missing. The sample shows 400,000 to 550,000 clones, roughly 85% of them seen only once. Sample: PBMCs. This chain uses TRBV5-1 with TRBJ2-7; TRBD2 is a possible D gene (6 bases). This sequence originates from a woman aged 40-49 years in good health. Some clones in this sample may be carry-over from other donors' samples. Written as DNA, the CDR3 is TGCGCCAGCAGCTTCTCGCGGGGCGAGCAGTACTTC. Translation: CASSFSRGEQYF.